Presented here are 3 T cell receptor beta chains from one specimen sequenced in a study of T cell repertoires in cytomegalovirus infection. These receptors have no identified antigens. TCRdb fed the reads into MiXCR, producing one record per CDR3 protein. This table has 71,000 or so distinct CDR3 sequences, 20% to 25% appearing once. This material consisted of CD8+ T cells from cultured PBMCs, taken from culture after CMV antigen stimulation. These receptors all stem from a human donor in good health (CMV status not recorded). Some clones in this sample may be carry-over from other donors' samples.

The V and J genes are TRBV12-3 or TRBV12-4 and TRBJ2-2; 9 nucleotides match TRBD1. The CDR3 spans 16 residues. The V and J ends lost 8 bases and 8 bases, in that order; junction bases with no gene match: 15. This CDR3 reads CASGPSGQGVRGELFF. The CDR3 coding sequence is TGTGCCAGCGGCCCTTCGGGACAGGGAGTAAGAGGGGAGCTGTTTTTT.

This clonotype has a count of ten or more. This rearrangement joins TRBV11-3 to TRBJ1-5, with a weak D call TRBD1 (5 bases). Germline-derived CDR1 and CDR2 are SGHNT and YENEEA. The V end lost 4 bases, the J end lost 0 bases, and 22 bases lay between the germline ends. The CDR3 has 19 amino acids. CDR3 DNA sequence: TGTGCCAGCAGCTCAATCGATGTTTTGACGGGGGATAGCAATCAGCCCCAGCATTTT. Its translation: CASSSIDVLTGDSNQPQHF.

The gene calls are TRBV7-2 and TRBJ2-7; D may be TRBD1 (6 bases). V was shortened by 2 bases and J by 5 bases, with 10 bases between the two germline ends. The length of the CDR3 is 13 residues. CDR1 and CDR2 from the germline V gene are SGHTA and FQGNSA. CDR3 nucleotides: TGTGCCAGCAGCTTAAACAGGGTGGACGAGCAGTACTTC. It is translated as CASSLNRVDEQYF. The full variable domain, with the rest looked up from reference TRBV7-2 and TRBJ2-7, is GAGVSQSPSNKVTEKGKDVELRCDPISGHTALYWYRQSLGQGLEFLIYFQGNSAPDKSGLPSDRFSAERTGGSVSTLTIQRTQQEDSAVYLCASSLNRVDEQYFGPGTRLTVT.